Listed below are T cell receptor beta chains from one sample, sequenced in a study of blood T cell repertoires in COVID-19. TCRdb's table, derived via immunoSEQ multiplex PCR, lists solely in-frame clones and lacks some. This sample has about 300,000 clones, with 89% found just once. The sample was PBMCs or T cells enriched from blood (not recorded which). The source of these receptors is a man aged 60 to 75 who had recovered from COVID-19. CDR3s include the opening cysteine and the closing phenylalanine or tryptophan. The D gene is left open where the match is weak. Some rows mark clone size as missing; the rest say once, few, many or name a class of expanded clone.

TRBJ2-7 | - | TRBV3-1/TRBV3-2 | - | CASSPQGRIYEQYF | TGTGCCAGCAGCCCTCAGGGGCGCATCTACGAGCAGTACTTC
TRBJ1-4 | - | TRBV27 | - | CASSLLPFNEKLFF | TGTGCCAGCAGTTTACTCCCTTTTAATGAAAAACTGTTTTTT
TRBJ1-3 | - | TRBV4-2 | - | CASSQDRNAGIGSGNTIYF | TGTGCCAGCAGCCAAGATCGAAATGCAGGGATAGGCTCTGGAAACACCATATATTTT
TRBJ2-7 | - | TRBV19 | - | CASSLRRQNYEQYF | TGTGCCAGTAGTCTCCGCAGACAGAACTACGAGCAGTACTTC
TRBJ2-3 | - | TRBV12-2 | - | CASRLVTTPHTDTQYF | TGTGCAAGTCGCTTAGTTACCACACCTCACACAGATACGCAGTATTTT
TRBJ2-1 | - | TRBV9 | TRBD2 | CASSRGTSGVYNEQFF | TGTGCCAGCAGCCGAGGGACTAGCGGGGTGTACAATGAGCAGTTCTTC
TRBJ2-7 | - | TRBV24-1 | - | CATSGAGTSPYEQYF | TGTGCCACCAGTGGCGCCGGGACAAGTCCCTACGAGCAGTACTTC
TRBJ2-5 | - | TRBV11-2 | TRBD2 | CASSFTRTSQKETQYF | TGTGCCAGCAGCTTCACCCGGACTAGCCAAAAAGAGACCCAGTACTTC
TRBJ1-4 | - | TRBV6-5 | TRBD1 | CASRGQGSSEKLFF | TGTGCCAGCAGGGGACAGGGGAGCAGTGAAAAACTGTTTTTT
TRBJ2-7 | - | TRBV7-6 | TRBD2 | CASSAGTSGRAYEQYF | TGTGCCAGCAGCGCCGGGACTAGCGGGAGGGCCTACGAGCAGTACTTC
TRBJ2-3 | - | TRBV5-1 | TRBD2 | CASSLDPAGGGTDTQYF | TGCGCCAGCAGCTTGGATCCAGCGGGAGGAGGCACAGATACGCAGTATTTT
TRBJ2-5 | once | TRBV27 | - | CASRSAGLEGETQYF | TGTGCCAGCCGGTCAGCAGGCCTGGAGGGGGAGACCCAGTACTTC
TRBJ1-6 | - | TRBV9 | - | CAITYNSPLHF | TGTGCCATTACATATAATTCACCCCTCCACTTT
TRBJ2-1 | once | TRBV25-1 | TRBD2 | CASSEISGSSYNEQFF | TGTGCCAGCAGTGAAATTAGCGGGAGCTCCTACAATGAGCAGTTCTTC
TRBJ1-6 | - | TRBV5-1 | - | CASSPQGYASPLHF | TGCGCCAGCAGCCCCCAGGGGTATGCTTCACCCCTCCACTTT
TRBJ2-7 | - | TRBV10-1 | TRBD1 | CASTRPPTGEDGEQYF | TGCGCCAGCACCAGACCGCCGACAGGGGAGGATGGCGAGCAGTACTTC
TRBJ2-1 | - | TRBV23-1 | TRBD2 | CASSQGLGAGDDSYNEQFF | TGCGCCAGCAGTCAGGGTCTCGGGGCGGGAGATGACTCCTACAATGAGCAGTTCTTC
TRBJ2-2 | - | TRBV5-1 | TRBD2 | CASSLTSGANTGELFF | TGCGCCAGCAGCTTGACTAGCGGGGCGAACACCGGGGAGCTGTTTTTT
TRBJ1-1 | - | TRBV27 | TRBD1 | CASGAGGPEAFF | TGTGCCAGCGGGGCAGGGGGCCCTGAAGCTTTCTTT
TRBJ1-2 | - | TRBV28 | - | CASSLGGAVSGYTF | TGTGCCAGCAGTTTGGGGGGAGCAGTGAGCGGCTACACCTTC
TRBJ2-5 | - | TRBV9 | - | CASSGGGGETQYF | TGTGCCAGCAGCGGGGGAGGAGGGGAGACCCAGTACTTC
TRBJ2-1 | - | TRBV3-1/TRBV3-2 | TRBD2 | CASSQDITSGSHNEQFF | TGTGCCAGCAGCCAAGATATTACTAGCGGGAGCCACAATGAGCAGTTCTTC
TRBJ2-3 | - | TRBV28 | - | CASRGPVYAGTDTQYF | TGTGCCAGCAGGGGGCCGGTATATGCAGGGACAGATACGCAGTATTTT
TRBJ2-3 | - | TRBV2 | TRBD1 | CASRTGTGGDTQYF | TGTGCCAGCAGAACCGGGACAGGGGGAGATACGCAGTATTTT
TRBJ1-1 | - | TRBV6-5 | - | CASSYSWRLDTEAFF | TGTGCCAGCAGTTACTCTTGGCGGCTAGACACTGAAGCTTTCTTT
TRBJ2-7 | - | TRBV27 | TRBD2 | CASSLLAEYEQYF | TGTGCCAGCAGTTTACTAGCGGAATACGAGCAGTACTTC
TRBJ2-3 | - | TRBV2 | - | CASSEAPGSSADTQYF | TGTGCCAGCAGTGAAGCGCCGGGGAGTTCGGCAGATACGCAGTATTTT
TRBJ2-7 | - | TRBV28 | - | CASSLVTGGYEQYF | TGTGCCAGCAGTTTAGTCACCGGGGGATACGAGCAGTACTTC
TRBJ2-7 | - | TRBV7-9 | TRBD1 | CASSPQGTTRFSYEQYF | TGTGCCAGCAGTCCACAGGGGACAACCCGATTCTCCTACGAGCAGTACTTC
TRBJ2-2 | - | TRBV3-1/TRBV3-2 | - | CASSLGSWGNTGELFF | TGTGCCAGCAGCCTCGGATCTTGGGGCAACACCGGGGAGCTGTTTTTT
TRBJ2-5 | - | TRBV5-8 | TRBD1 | CASSLGPAGGQETQYF | TGTGCCAGCAGCCTGGGCCCGGCAGGGGGCCAGGAGACCCAGTACTTC